This TCR beta chain was recovered during a study of blood T cell repertoires in COVID-19. Study-wide context: COVID-19 samples, acute and convalescent, were from the United States, Italy and Spain.

Recruitment covered 25 or so US areas and drew participants whose ages spanned 18 to 89 years. Participants reported their clinical history, and cohort assignment relied on those reports. Recovered status in Cohort 3 required two negative PCRs, clearance, or symptom resolution. Repertoires were generated with immunoSEQ multiplex PCR, while TCRdb's copy carries only in-frame clones and drops some. This sample has 350,000 to 450,000 clones, with 80% to 85% found just once. Germline loops: CDR1 MGHRA, CDR2 YSYEKL. The CDR3 sequence is 16 residues long. V lost 0 bases to trimming and J lost 2 bases, with 13 bases between them.

The material sequenced was PBMCs or T cells enriched from blood (not recorded which). The V call is TRBV4-1, the J call TRBJ2-5, with a possible D match to TRBD1 (6 bases). The clonotype was recovered from a woman aged 45-65 years who had recovered from COVID-19. CDR3 nucleotides: TGCGCCAGCAGCCAAGAAGCCGGGACACTGCAAGAGACCCAGTACTTC. It specifies CASSQEAGTLQETQYF.